This TCR beta chain was retrieved from a study of T-cell reconstitution after alpha-beta-depleted transplantation in children. Notes on the study in general: T cells produced anew were the main source of T-cell counts and diversity one year after transplant. Elevated TCRbeta diversity at day 60 was traced, in some patients, to surviving recipient T cells and thymic progenitors. Alpha-beta T cells present about two months after transplant were reported to originate from several hundred expanded graft clones.

CDR1 SGDLS and CDR2 YYNGEE come from the germline V gene. The CDR3 covers 17 residues. V lost 6 bases and J 4 bases, leaving 22 bases between the germline ends. For TCRbeta, the library was prepared with unique molecular identifiers. TCRdb reprocessed the PCR reads via MiXCR and lists one record per CDR3 protein. This table has about 980,000 distinct CDR3 sequences, about 26% appearing once. This clonotype has more than one count but fewer than ten. The antigen is undetermined. Sequencing used PBMCs, mostly from graft donor cells, obtained 360 days after TCRalphabeta/CD19-depleted stem cell transplant. V is TRBV9 and J is TRBJ2-2, with no clear D. The TCR originated in a boy younger than two who had a stem cell transplant for SCID, so the T cells may come from the graft donor. The CDR3 DNA sequence: TGTGCCAGCAATCCGGTCCCAGACAAACAAGCCACCGGGGAGCTGTTTTTT. The encoded protein is CASNPVPDKQATGELFF.